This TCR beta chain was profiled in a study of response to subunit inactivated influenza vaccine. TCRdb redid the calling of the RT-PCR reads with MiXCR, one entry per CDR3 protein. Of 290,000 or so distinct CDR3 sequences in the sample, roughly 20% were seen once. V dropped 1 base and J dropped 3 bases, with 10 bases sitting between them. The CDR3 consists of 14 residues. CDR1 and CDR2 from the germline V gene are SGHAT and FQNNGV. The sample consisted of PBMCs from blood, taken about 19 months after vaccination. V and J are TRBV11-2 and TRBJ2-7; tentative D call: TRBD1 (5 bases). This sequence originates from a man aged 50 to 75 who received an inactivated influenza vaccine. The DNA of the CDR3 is TGTGCCAGCAGCTTAGGACAGTTCGACTACGAGCAGTACTTC. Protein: CASSLGQFDYEQYF.